This TCR beta chain originates from a study of shared clonotypes between healthy human individuals. Study-level findings and limits: The study generally estimated greater richness for naive than memory subsets.

CDR1 is SGDLS and CDR2 is YYNGEE in the germline V gene. V was pared by 0 bases and J by 4 bases, with 9 bases of the junction left unmatched. CDR3 length: 16 amino acids. Naive-designated CD8 cells lacked CD45RO, were positively enriched for CCR7, and omitted terminally differentiated effector memory CD45RA+ cells. Replicate PCRs for sorted subsets used about 200 ng DNA; this equaled 25,000 to 35,000 T cell genomes. Generated by immunoSEQ multiplex PCR, the TCRdb table keeps only in-frame clones and is missing some. The sample lists 2 million to 2.5 million clones, 93% occurring once. Worth noting for this clone: Antigen unknown.

The sequenced sample consisted of naive CD8+ T cells from PBMCs. The receptor's source is a man between 18 and 35 years old in good health. Some clones in this sample may be carry-over from other donors' samples. The V gene is TRBV9, the J gene TRBJ1-1, with 7 bases matching TRBD1. The CDR3 loop is CASSVATGGGGTEAFF. For the CDR3, the DNA is TGTGCCAGCAGCGTAGCTACTGGAGGGGGCGGCACTGAAGCTTTCTTT.